Below are 23 T cell receptor beta chains sequenced from a single sample in a study of cytomegalovirus exposure and HLA in healthy donors. PCR employed 60 Vbeta and 13 Jbeta primers. The protocol was immunoSEQ multiplex PCR, while the TCRdb copy is restricted to in-frame clones and leaves out a portion. Of about 180,000 clones detected, around 80% appear once; the ten largest clones hold roughly 0.5%. Sequenced input: PBMCs. Receptor source: a woman aged 45-59 years in good health and CMV-seronegative.

The chain carries TRBV27 and TRBJ2-5, with TRBD2 matching over 9 bases. The length of the CDR3 is 14 residues. The germline CDR1 and CDR2 sequences are MNHEY and SMNVEV (reference sequence). V shed 7 bases, J shed 6 bases, and the junction held 9 bases outside the gene matches. The CDR3 DNA reads TGTGCCAGCAAAGATGCGGGGGGGAGGAAGACCCAGTACTTC. Translated, it gives CASKDAGGRKTQYF.

The V and J genes are TRBV7-3 and TRBJ2-3; weak D call: TRBD2 (6 bases). CDR3 length: 14 amino acids. Trimming removed 5 bases at V and 2 bases at J, with 11 bases between. Germline CDR1 reads SGHTA; CDR2 reads FQGTGA. The CDR3 loop is CASSQTSHTDTQYF. The CDR3 DNA reads as TGTGCCAGCAGCCAGACTAGTCACACAGATACGCAGTATTTT.

The genes are TRBV2 and TRBJ2-5; D might be TRBD2 (5 bases). The CDR3 contains 15 residues. CDR1 and CDR2 from the germline V gene are SNHLY and FYNNEI. The germline V and J ends were trimmed by 0 bases and 4 bases, with 12 bases remaining between them. CDR3 sequence (DNA): TGTGCCAGCAGTGAAGCGGCGACTACGGTAGAGACCCAGTACTTC. Its protein product is CASSEAATTVETQYF.

The table lists this clone with a count of one. This chain uses TRBV5-4 with TRBJ2-3; 8 bases fit TRBD2. The CDR3 spans 16 residues. Germline CDR1 reads SGHNT; CDR2 reads YYREEE (reference sequence). V dropped 0 bases and J dropped 2; count of bases not matched to a gene: 5. CDR3 in amino acids: CASSLESSGPTDTQYF. CDR3 coding DNA: TGTGCCAGCAGCTTGGAGTCTAGCGGGCCCACAGATACGCAGTATTTT.

The V call is TRBV7-9, the J call TRBJ2-5, with TRBD1 as a possible D gene (6 bases). The J call is in doubt because the DNA end fits TRBJ2-7 better. CDR1 is SEHNR, CDR2 FQNEAQ, per germline (reference sequence). The CDR3 has 15 amino acids. CDR3 sequence reads: CASSPPGTSLYEQYF. The CDR3, as DNA: TGTGCCAGCAGCCCTCCCGGGACATCCCTCTACGAGCAGTACTTC.

V usage is TRBV27 and J usage is TRBJ1-3; a weak D match, TRBD1 (5 bases). The germline V gene has CDR1 MNHEY and CDR2 SMNVEV (reference sequence). The V and J ends lost 5 bases and 1 base respectively, with 18 bases between them. The CDR3 runs to 17 residues. This chain's CDR3 is CASSKGGQGVSGNTIYF. In nucleotides, the CDR3 is TGTGCCAGCAGTAAGGGAGGGCAGGGAGTATCTGGAAACACCATATATTTT.

The chain is built from TRBV5-1 and TRBJ2-5; D gene unclear. The V and J ends lost 1 base and 4 bases respectively, with 8 bases between them. The CDR3 loop spans 13 amino acids. CDR1 SGHRS and CDR2 YFSETQ come from the germline V gene. The chain's CDR3 is CASSLFARETQYF. Here the CDR3 DNA reads TGCGCCAGCAGCTTGTTCGCCAGAGAGACCCAGTACTTC.

The chain carries TRBV9 and TRBJ2-1; 9 nucleotides align to TRBD2. V lost 7 bases and J lost 5; bases outside the gene matches: 4. CDR1 and CDR2 (germline): SGDLS, YYNGEE. The CDR3 runs 13 residues. CDR3 sequence reads: CASGASGDNEQFF. The CDR3 nucleotides are TGTGCCAGCGGGGCTAGCGGGGACAATGAGCAGTTCTTC.

V is TRBV7-6 and J is TRBJ2-3, with 14 bases matching TRBD2. This CDR3 has 20 residues. Germline V gene data show CDR1 as SGHVS and CDR2 as FNYEAQ. The trim removed 2 bases at V and 3 bases at J, leaving 13 bases unmatched. For the CDR3, the DNA is TGTGCCAGCAGCTTAAAGCCGGGACTAGCGGGAGTATTCTATACAGATACGCAGTATTTT. Protein: CASSLKPGLAGVFYTDTQYF.

The rearrangement uses TRBV2 and TRBJ2-3; D is possibly TRBD1 (6 bases). V gave up 6 bases and J gave up 5 bases, with 9 bases separating them. The CDR3 is 12 residues long. The V gene's germline CDR1 is SNHLY and CDR2 FYNNEI. The chain's CDR3 is CASRRGGDTQYF. Here the CDR3 DNA reads TGTGCCAGCAGACGAGGGGGAGATACGCAGTATTTT.

This chain connects TRBV7-8 to TRBJ2-5; TRBD2 aligns across 7 bases. The J call may be mistaken, given a closer DNA end match to TRBJ2-7. Germline V gene data show CDR1 as SGHVS and CDR2 as FQNEAQ. The length of the CDR3 is 16 residues. The CDR3 is CASSLGASGYSYEQYF. DNA of the CDR3: TGTGCCAGCAGCTTAGGTGCTAGCGGTTACTCCTACGAGCAGTACTTC.

This clone was found a few times. The chain uses TRBV9 and TRBJ2-5; D perhaps matches TRBD2 (5 bases). V lost 0 bases, J lost 2 bases, and 8 bases lay in between. The CDR3 is 14 amino acids. CDR1 and CDR2 (germline): SGDLS, YYNGEE. The CDR3 region is CASSVDRGQETQYF. CDR3 sequence (DNA): TGTGCCAGCAGCGTAGATCGGGGACAAGAGACCCAGTACTTC.

This clone came up a few times. This chain connects TRBV27 to TRBJ1-4, with 7 bases lining up with TRBD1. The CDR3 runs 14 residues. Germline V CDR1 and CDR2: MNHEY, SMNVEV (reference sequence). The trim removed 3 bases at V and 8 bases at J, leaving 6 bases unmatched. CDR3 bases: TGTGCCAGCAGTTTGGACAGGAAATTGGAAAAACTGTTTTTT. It translates to CASSLDRKLEKLFF.

The chain employs TRBV10-3 and TRBJ2-7, with D tentatively TRBD2 (5 bases). The CDR3 has 12 residues. The ends were cut back, 9 bases at V and 2 bases at J, with 11 bases in the middle. CDR1 ENHRY and CDR2 SYGVKD come from the germline V gene. DNA of the CDR3: TGTGCCATACGACGGGAAACCTACGAGCAGTACTTC. This translates into CAIRRETYEQYF.

The rearrangement uses TRBV2 and TRBJ1-1, with D possibly matching TRBD1 (6 bases). Germline lookup yields CDR1 SNHLY and CDR2 FYNNEI. V was shortened by 6 bases and J by 1 base, with 9 bases between the two germline ends. The CDR3 sequence is 13 residues long. The CDR3 reads CASRTGTNTEAFF. The CDR3 DNA is TGTGCCAGCAGGACAGGTACGAACACTGAAGCTTTCTTT.

The chain employs TRBV19 and TRBJ1-6, with 9 bases matching TRBD1. The CDR3 is made up of 15 amino acids. The germline CDR1 and CDR2 sequences are LNHDA and SQIVND (reference sequence). The ends lost 5 bases at V and 8 bases at J; junction bases unmatched: 7. The CDR3 spells CASSFSQGADSPLHF. CDR3 coding DNA: TGTGCCAGTAGTTTTTCACAGGGGGCAGATTCACCCCTCCACTTT.

This clone was detected once. The chain has TRBV5-4 and TRBJ1-3; 10 bases match TRBD1. The CDR3 length is 14 residues. Per the germline V gene, CDR1 is SGHNT and CDR2 is YYREEE (reference sequence). Germline trimming cut 4 bases from V and 10 bases from J; bases unmatched to any gene: 8. CDR3 residues: CASSTDRGRGTIYF. The CDR3 region has the DNA TGTGCCAGCAGCACCGACAGGGGGCGAGGAACCATATATTTT.

The genes are TRBV29-1 and TRBJ1-2, with 10 bases identical to TRBD1. The junction had 8 bases not matched to a gene; V was cut back by 7 bases and J by 3 bases. The germline V gene has CDR1 SQVTM and CDR2 ANQGSEA. The CDR3 is made up of 14 amino acids. The CDR3 DNA reads as TGCAGCGCCAGACAGGGGGCAGGAGACTATGGCTACACCTTC. The encoded protein is CSARQGAGDYGYTF.

As regards this clone: Different DNA sequences within this sample yield the same CDR3. This chain connects TRBV28 to TRBJ2-7; no clear D gene. This CDR3 spans 14 amino acids. Trimming pared 2 bases from V and 7 bases from J, leaving 15 bases between. The germline V gene has CDR1 MDHEN and CDR2 SYDVKM. CDR3 sequence (DNA): TGTGCCAGCAGTTTAGAGGTGAAACTCTATGAGCAGTACTTC. Its protein product is CASSLEVKLYEQYF.

The chain links TRBV19 to TRBJ2-7; 7 bases are shared with TRBD1. The CDR3 is 15 residues long. Germline values: CDR1 LNHDA, CDR2 SQIVND (reference sequence). Trimming removed 5 bases from V and 4 bases from J; junction bases left unmatched: 11. The CDR3 region has the DNA TGTGCCAGTAGTCCCCGTGAAGGGGGCAGGTACGAGCAGTACTTC. It translates to CASSPREGGRYEQYF.

The genes are TRBV29-1 and TRBJ2-1; the D gene is possibly TRBD2 (7 bases). The CDR3 consists of 16 residues. Germline assignment: CDR1 SQVTM and CDR2 ANQGSEA. V dropped 4 bases and J dropped 6 bases, with 22 bases sitting between them. The CDR3 coding sequence is TGCAGCGTTGTAGGGGTCGGGGGGCTTAAAGGCAATGAGCAGTTCTTC. Translating gives CSVVGVGGLKGNEQFF.

The chain links TRBV2 to TRBJ2-5; TRBD1 matches 11 bases. The assigned J gene may be wrong: the sequence end matches TRBJ2-7 better. Germline V gene lookup returns CDR1 SNHLY and CDR2 FYNNEI. The CDR3 is 13 amino acids. The CDR3 nucleotides read TGTGCCAGCAGTGAGGGACAGGGGGACGAGCAGTACTTC. Its translation is CASSEGQGDEQYF.

The chain joins TRBV11-2 to TRBJ2-5; D remains ambiguous. V lost 0 bases and J lost 5, with 10 bases in between. The V gene's germline CDR1 is SGHAT and CDR2 FQNNGV. The length of the CDR3 is 14 residues. The CDR3 region is CASSLDRPGETQYF. For the CDR3, the DNA is TGTGCCAGCAGCTTAGACCGGCCCGGGGAGACCCAGTACTTC.